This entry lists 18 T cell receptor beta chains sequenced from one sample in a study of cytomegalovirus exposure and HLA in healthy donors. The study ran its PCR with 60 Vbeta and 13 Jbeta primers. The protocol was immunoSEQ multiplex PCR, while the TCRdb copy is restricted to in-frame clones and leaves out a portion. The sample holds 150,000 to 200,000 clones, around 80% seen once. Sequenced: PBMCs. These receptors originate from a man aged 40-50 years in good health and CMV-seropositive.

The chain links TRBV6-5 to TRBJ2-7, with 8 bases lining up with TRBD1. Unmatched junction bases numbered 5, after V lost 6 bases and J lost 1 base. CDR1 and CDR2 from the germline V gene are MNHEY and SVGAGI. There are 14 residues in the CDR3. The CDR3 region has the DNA TGTGCCAGCAGGGCGACAGGGGCTTCCTACGAGCAGTACTTC. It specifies CASRATGASYEQYF.

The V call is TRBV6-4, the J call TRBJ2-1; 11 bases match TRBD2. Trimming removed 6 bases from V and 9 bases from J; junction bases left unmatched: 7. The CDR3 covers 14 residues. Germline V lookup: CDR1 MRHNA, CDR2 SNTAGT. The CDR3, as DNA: TGTGCCAGCAGGGCACTAGCGGGAGTTGCTGAGCAGTTCTTC. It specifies CASRALAGVAEQFF.

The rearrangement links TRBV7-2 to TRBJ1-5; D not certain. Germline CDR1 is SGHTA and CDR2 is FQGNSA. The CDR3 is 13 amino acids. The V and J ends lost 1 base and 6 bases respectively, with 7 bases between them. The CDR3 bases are TGTGCCAGCAGCTTAGTTCCTGTTCAGCCCCAGCATTTT. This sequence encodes CASSLVPVQPQHF.

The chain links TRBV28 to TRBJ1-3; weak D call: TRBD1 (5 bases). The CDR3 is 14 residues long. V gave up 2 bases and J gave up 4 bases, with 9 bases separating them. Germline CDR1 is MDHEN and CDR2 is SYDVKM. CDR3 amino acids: CASSLPGPGNTIYF. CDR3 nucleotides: TGTGCCAGCAGTTTACCAGGGCCCGGAAACACCATATATTTT.

Here the CDR3 reads CASSLAPTPGSYEQYF. CDR3 sequence (DNA): TGCGCCAGCAGCTTGGCCCCCACCCCAGGGTCCTACGAGCAGTACTTC. The chain is built from TRBV5-1 and TRBJ2-7, with D maybe TRBD1 (5 bases). The CDR3 contains 16 residues. The germline V gene encodes CDR1 SGHRS and CDR2 YFSETQ. Between the trimmed V and J ends, which lost 0 bases and 1 base, there was a span of 14 bases.

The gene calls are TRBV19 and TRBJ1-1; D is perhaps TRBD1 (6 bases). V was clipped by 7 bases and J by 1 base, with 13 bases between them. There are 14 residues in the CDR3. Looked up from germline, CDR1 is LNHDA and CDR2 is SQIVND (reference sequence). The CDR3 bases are TGTGCCAGTACCCCGGGACACCCGAACACTGAAGCTTTCTTT. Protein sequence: CASTPGHPNTEAFF. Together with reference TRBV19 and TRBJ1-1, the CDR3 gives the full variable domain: DGGITQSPKYLFRKEGQNVTLSCEQNLNHDAMYWYRQDPGQGLRLIYYSQIVNDFQKGDIAEGYSVSREKKESFPLTVTSAQKNPTAFYLCASTPGHPNTEAFFGQGTRLTVV.

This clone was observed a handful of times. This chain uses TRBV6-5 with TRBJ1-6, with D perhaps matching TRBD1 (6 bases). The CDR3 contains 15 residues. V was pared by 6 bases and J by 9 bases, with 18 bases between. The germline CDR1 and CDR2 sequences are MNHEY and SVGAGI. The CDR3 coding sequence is TGTGCCAGCAGCCCAAACAGGGATGGGGGTTCACCCCTCCACTTT. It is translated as CASSPNRDGGSPLHF.

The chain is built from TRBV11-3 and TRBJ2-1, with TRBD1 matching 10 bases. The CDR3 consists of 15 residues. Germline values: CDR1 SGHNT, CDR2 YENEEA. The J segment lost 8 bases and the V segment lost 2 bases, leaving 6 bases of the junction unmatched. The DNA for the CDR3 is TGTGCCAGCAGCTTAACGACAGGGGGCGGGCATGAGCAGTTCTTC. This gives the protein CASSLTTGGGHEQFF.

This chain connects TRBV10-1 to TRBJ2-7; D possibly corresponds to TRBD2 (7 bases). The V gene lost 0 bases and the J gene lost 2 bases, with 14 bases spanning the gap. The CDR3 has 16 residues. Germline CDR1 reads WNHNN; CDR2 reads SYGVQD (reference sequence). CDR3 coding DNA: TGCGCCAGCAGTGAGTCGGGGGGGCTGATACCCTACGAGCAGTACTTC. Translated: CASSESGGLIPYEQYF.

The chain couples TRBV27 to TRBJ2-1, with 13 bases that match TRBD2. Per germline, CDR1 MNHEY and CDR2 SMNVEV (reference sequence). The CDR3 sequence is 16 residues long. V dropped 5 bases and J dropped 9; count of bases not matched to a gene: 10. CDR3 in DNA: TGTGCCAGCAGTGCGACAGGGGGACTAGCGGGATCTGAGCAGTTCTTC. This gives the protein CASSATGGLAGSEQFF.

CDR3 DNA sequence: TGTGCCACCAGCATTGTAGCGGGAGGGGTTAATGAGCAGTTCTTC. This gives the protein CATSIVAGGVNEQFF. The V call is TRBV15, the J call TRBJ2-1; 11 positions agree with TRBD2. Germline V gene sequence: CDR1 LNHNV, CDR2 YYDKDF (reference sequence). The CDR3 loop spans 15 amino acids. V was clipped by 4 bases and J by 7 bases; unmatched bases: 6.

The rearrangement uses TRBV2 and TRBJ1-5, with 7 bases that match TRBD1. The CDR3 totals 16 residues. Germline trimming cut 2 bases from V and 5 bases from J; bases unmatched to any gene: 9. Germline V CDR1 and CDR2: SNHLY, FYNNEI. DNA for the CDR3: TGTGCCAGCAGTGAAATCCCACAGGGGTTCTATCAGCCCCAGCATTTT. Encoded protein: CASSEIPQGFYQPQHF.

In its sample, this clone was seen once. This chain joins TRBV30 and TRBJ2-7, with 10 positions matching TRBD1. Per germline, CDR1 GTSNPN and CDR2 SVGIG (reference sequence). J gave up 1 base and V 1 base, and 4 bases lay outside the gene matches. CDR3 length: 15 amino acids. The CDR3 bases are TGTGCCTGGAGTGCAGGGACAGGGGAGTCCTACGAGCAGTACTTC. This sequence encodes CAWSAGTGESYEQYF. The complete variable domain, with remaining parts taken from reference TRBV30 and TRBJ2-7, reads SQTIHQWPATLVQPVGSPLSLECTVEGTSNPNLYWYRQAAGRGLQLLFYSVGIGQISSEVPQNLSASRPQDRQFILSSKKLLLSDSGFYLCAWSAGTGESYEQYFGPGTRLTVT.

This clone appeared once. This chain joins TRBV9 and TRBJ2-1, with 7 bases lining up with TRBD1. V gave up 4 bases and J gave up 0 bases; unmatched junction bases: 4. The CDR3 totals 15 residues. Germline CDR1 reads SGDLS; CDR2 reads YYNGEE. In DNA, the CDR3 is TGTGCCAGCAGCCCGGACAGGAGCTCCTACAATGAGCAGTTCTTC. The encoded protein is CASSPDRSSYNEQFF. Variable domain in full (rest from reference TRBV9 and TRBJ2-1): DSGVTQTPKHLITATGQRVTLRCSPRSGDLSVYWYQQSLDQGLQFLIQYYNGEERAKGNILERFSAQQFPDLHSELNLSSLELGDSALYFCASSPDRSSYNEQFFGPGTRLTVL.

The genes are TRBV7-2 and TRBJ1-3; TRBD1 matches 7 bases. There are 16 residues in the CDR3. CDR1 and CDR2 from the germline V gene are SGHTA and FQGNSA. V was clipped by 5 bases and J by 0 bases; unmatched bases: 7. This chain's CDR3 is CASSISTGPSGNTIYF. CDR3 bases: TGTGCCAGCAGCATTTCGACAGGGCCCTCTGGAAACACCATATATTTT.

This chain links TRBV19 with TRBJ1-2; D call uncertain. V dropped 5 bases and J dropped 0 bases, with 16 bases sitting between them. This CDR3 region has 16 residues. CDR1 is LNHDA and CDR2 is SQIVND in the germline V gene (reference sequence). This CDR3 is CASSFLTTGANYGYTF. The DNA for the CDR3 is TGTGCCAGTAGTTTTTTGACGACCGGGGCTAACTATGGCTACACCTTC.

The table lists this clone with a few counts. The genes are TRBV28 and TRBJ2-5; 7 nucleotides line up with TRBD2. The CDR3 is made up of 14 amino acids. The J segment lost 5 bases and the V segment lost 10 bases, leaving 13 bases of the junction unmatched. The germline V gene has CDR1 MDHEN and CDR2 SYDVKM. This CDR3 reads CATLGGGAGETQYF. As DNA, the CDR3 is TGTGCCACCCTGGGGGGAGGGGCTGGGGAGACCCAGTACTTC.

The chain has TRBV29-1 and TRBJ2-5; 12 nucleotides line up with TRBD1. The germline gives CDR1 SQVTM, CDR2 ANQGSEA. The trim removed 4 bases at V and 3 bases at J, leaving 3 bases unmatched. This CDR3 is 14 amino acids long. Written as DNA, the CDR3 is TGCAGCGTTGGGGACAGGGGGCGAGAAGAGACCCAGTACTTC. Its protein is CSVGDRGREETQYF.